This TCR beta chain was sequenced in a study of T-cell memory formation after mild COVID-19 (dated by TCRdb to the early 2020s). Some background on the complete study: TCR sequence clusters from the two donors were largely donor specific. In a couple of donors, T-cell clones that expanded and contracted after mild COVID-19 were tracked by sequencing TCRalpha and TCRbeta repertoires over time. Two young, previously healthy adult volunteers, one female and one male, were included in the cohort. The investigation overall reported the following: Only a couple of mild cases were covered in the study, and larger cohorts including severe cases with pre-infection samples were considered necessary. Some responding clones were detected in pre-infection memory, suggesting pre-existing cross-reactive memory T cells joined the SARS-CoV-2 response. Contracting CD4+ clones appeared mostly in the CM and EM memory subsets, whereas CD8+ clones were enriched in EMRA. Clones that contracted from day 15 to 85 showed balanced CD4/CD8 phenotypes, whereas a second wave of clones that expanded from day 15 to 37 leaned towards CD4+. The second-wave clones that peaked on day 37 were not confirmed to be SARS-CoV-2 specific.

The count of this clonotype is one. The specificity of this receptor is unknown. The sample holds no much larger clone one base away, and base qualities are not on file. From a lookup of the germline V gene, CDR1 and CDR2 are KGHSH and LQKENI. Germline trimming: 3 bases from V, 1 base from J; junction bases outside gene matches: 11. Spanning cysteine to phenylalanine, the CDR3 consists of 17 amino acids. Only the CDR3 part of the read is kept: 51 bases, read in frame from the first base. Instrument used: Illumina NovaSeq 6000. TCRalpha and TCRbeta cDNA libraries were built by 5'RACE with constant-segment primers, adding sample barcodes and unique molecular identifiers. RNA was extracted from every sample with Trizol reagent. Libraries were amplified in two PCR steps, with a second sample barcode and Illumina TruSeq adapters added in the second step. The libraries were sequenced on an Illumina NovaSeq using 2 x 150 bp paired-end reads. The original pipeline was this. The reads were demultiplexed and collapsed into UMI-guided consensus sequences using migec v1.2.7. Using mixcr v2.1.11, UMI consensuses were aligned to TRA and TRB V and J templates and then assembled into clonotypes. Clonotypes were classified as expanded or contracted when called significant by both edgeR and NoisET, with noise models trained on biological replicates. For edgeR calls, the cutoffs were a false discovery rate-adjusted p below 0.01 and a log2 fold-change threshold of 1. PCA with hierarchical clustering of max-normalized trajectories of the 1000 most abundant clonotypes was used as exploratory dynamics analysis. Separately sequenced CD4+ and CD8+ repertoires were used to assign the CD4 or CD8 phenotype of responding clones. The raw public data were reprocessed by TCRdb itself: fastp quality trimming at Q25, MiXCR clonotype calling, in-frame beta chains only. Every CDR3 protein is listed once, alongside the most common genes and DNA of its rows. The V and J calls, along with clone size, are taken from TCRdb and not from the paper's own processing. This sample lists approximately 200,000 distinct CDR3 sequences; around 15% were detected once. Clones ranked in the top ten supply approximately 2% of the sample.

Ficoll-Paque density gradient centrifugation was used to isolate PBMCs. The specimen sequenced was PBMCs or a T cell subset sorted from them (not recorded which). The chain joins TRBV18 to TRBJ2-7; TRBD2 agrees with 8 junctional bases. The origin of this receptor is an adult woman who had mild COVID-19 (a few samples of this study predate the infection). The sample titles of this study are shuffled in the database, so cell type and time point are left out; the donor was told from shared clones. This receptor has the CDR3 CASSPLDSGGGSYEQYF. The DNA sequence is as follows: TGTGCCAGCTCACCCCTGGACTCGGGCGGGGGGTCCTACGAGCAGTACTTC.